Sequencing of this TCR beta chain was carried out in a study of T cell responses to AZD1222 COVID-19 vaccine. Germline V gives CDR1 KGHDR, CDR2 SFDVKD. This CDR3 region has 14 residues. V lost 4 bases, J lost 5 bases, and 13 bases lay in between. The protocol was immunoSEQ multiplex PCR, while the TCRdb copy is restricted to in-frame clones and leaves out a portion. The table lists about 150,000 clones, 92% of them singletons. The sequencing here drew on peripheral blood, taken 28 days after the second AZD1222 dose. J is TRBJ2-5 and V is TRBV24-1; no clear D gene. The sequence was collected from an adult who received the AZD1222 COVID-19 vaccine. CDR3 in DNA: TGTGCCACCAGTGAAACTGGAACATTGGAGACCCAGTACTTC. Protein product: CATSETGTLETQYF.